These 30 T cell receptor beta chains were all obtained from the same sample, sequenced in a study of neoadjuvant anti-PD-1 for oral cavity cancer. TCRdb keeps only in-frame clones here, not all; method: immunoSEQ multiplex PCR. This sample has 6,500 to 10,000 clones, with 70% found just once. Time point meaning: after neoadjuvant nivolumab, at surgical resection. The specimen was PBMCs, collected after nivolumab (anti-PD-1) treatment. The receptors here all came from a person between 40 and 85 years old with oral cavity squamous cell carcinoma.

In its sample, this clone was seen once. The rearrangement links TRBV7-9 to TRBJ2-7, with 7 positions matching TRBD2. With 1 base clipped from V and 7 bases from J, the junction kept 4 bases outside the gene matches. The CDR3 totals 13 residues. CDR1 is SEHNR and CDR2 is FQNEAQ in the germline V gene (reference sequence). CDR3 nucleotide sequence: TGTGCCAGCAGCTTAGGGGAGGGAGGGGAGCAGTACTTC. Protein product: CASSLGEGGEQYF.

CDR3 nucleotides: TGTGCCAGTAGTATTTCTATTCAGCCCCAGCATTTT. It codes for CASSISIQPQHF. V gene TRBV19 combines with J gene TRBJ1-5; D gene unclear. Trimming pared 3 bases from V and 6 bases from J, leaving 6 bases between. Germline lookup yields CDR1 LNHDA and CDR2 SQIVND (reference sequence). The CDR3 covers 12 residues.

The chain has TRBV2 and TRBJ2-1; 7 bases match TRBD1. This CDR3 spans 15 amino acids. V was clipped by 7 bases and J by 2 bases; unmatched bases: 8. Germline CDR1 is SNHLY and CDR2 is FYNNEI. The CDR3 DNA follows: TGTGCCAGCAATACTAGGGGGCTGGCCTACAATGAGCAGTTCTTC. This gives the protein CASNTRGLAYNEQFF.

This clone occurred a few times. This chain links TRBV7-6 with TRBJ1-5; no clear D gene. CDR1 is SGHVS, CDR2 FNYEAQ, per germline. CDR3 length: 13 residues. The V and J ends lost 4 bases and 4 bases respectively, with 8 bases between them. CDR3 DNA sequence: TGTGCCAGCAGCTCTTCAGAAAATCAGCCCCAGCATTTT. Amino acids: CASSSSENQPQHF. The variable domain in full, with the rest retrieved from reference TRBV7-6 and TRBJ1-5, is GAGVSQSPRYKVTKRGQDVALRCDPISGHVSLYWYRQALGQGPEFLTYFNYEAQQDKSGLPNDRFSAERPEGSISTLTIQRTEQRDSAMYRCASSSSENQPQHFGDGTRLSIL.

This chain joins TRBV4-1 and TRBJ2-7; a weak D match, TRBD2 (5 bases). Germline V gene lookup returns CDR1 MGHRA and CDR2 YSYEKL. The CDR3 has 16 residues. Trimming pared 0 bases from V and 0 bases from J, leaving 12 bases between. In nucleotides, the CDR3 is TGCGCCAGCAGCCAAGAAGACCGGGGAGCCTCCTACGAGCAGTACTTC. Protein product: CASSQEDRGASYEQYF.

This chain connects TRBV10-3 to TRBJ2-3; maybe TRBD1 (6 bases). Germline CDR1 reads ENHRY; CDR2 reads SYGVKD. CDR3 length: 16 amino acids. V lost 6 bases to trimming and J lost 0 bases, with 16 bases between them. The CDR3 DNA reads as TGTGCCATCAGCTCCTCGGTCCAGGGGAGCACAGATACGCAGTATTTT. Translating gives CAISSSVQGSTDTQYF.

V is TRBV27 and J is TRBJ2-6; possibly TRBD1 for D (5 bases). CDR3 length equals 18 residues. V shed 2 bases and J shed 0 bases, with 14 bases lying between them. Germline CDR1 reads MNHEY; CDR2 reads SMNVEV (reference sequence). CDR3 protein: CASSLIYTGPSGANVLTF. CDR3 nucleotides: TGTGCCAGCAGTTTAATATACACAGGACCCTCTGGGGCCAACGTCCTGACTTTC.

The J gene is TRBJ1-2, the V gene TRBV27; the D gene is possibly TRBD1 (5 bases). The CDR3 extends over 15 amino acids. V was clipped by 2 bases and J by 3 bases, with 13 bases between them. Per the germline V gene, CDR1 is MNHEY and CDR2 is SMNVEV (reference sequence). The CDR3 nucleotides read TGTGCCAGCAGTTTAAAGGGGTTCTCGGACTATGGCTACACCTTC. This codes for CASSLKGFSDYGYTF.

The chain recombines TRBV6-1 with TRBJ2-2; perhaps TRBD1 as D (6 bases). Trimming cost V 6 bases and J 9 bases, with 17 bases left between them. CDR1 is MNHNS, CDR2 SASEGT, per germline. CDR3 size: 14 residues. This CDR3 is CASSLMDSARELFF. CDR3 DNA: TGTGCCAGCAGCTTAATGGACAGTGCACGGGAGCTGTTTTTT.

The chain links TRBV11-2 to TRBJ2-3; tentatively, D is TRBD2 (6 bases). Trimming pared 4 bases from V and 4 bases from J, leaving 12 bases between. CDR3 length equals 14 residues. The germline V gene encodes CDR1 SGHAT and CDR2 FQNNGV. The CDR3 nucleotides read TGTGCCAGCAGCTCCCCCTCGGGGGCAGATACGCAGTATTTT. Its protein product is CASSSPSGADTQYF.

The chain couples TRBV28 to TRBJ1-1; D remains ambiguous. Trimming removed 2 bases at V and 4 bases at J, with 8 bases between. Germline CDR1 and CDR2: MDHEN and SYDVKM. The CDR3 is made up of 13 amino acids. CDR3 nucleotide sequence: TGTGCCAGCAGTTTAAGCTGGGGCACTGAAGCTTTCTTT. Its translation is CASSLSWGTEAFF.

J is TRBJ2-4 and V is TRBV19, with 8 nucleotides matching TRBD2. V was pared by 5 bases and J by 4 bases, with 10 bases of the junction left unmatched. CDR1 is LNHDA, CDR2 SQIVND, per germline (reference sequence). The CDR3 runs 16 residues. CDR3 region: CASSFLAGTGKNIQYF. The CDR3 bases are TGTGCCAGTAGTTTCCTAGCGGGCACGGGTAAAAACATTCAGTACTTC.

The gene calls are TRBV19 and TRBJ1-4, with TRBD1 identical over 8 bases. The CDR3 has 15 amino acids. CDR1 is LNHDA, CDR2 SQIVND, per germline (reference sequence). V lost 5 bases and J lost 4; bases outside the gene matches: 6. The CDR3 loop is CASSLGTGNNEKLFF. CDR3 in DNA: TGTGCCAGTAGTCTCGGGACAGGCAATAATGAAAAACTGTTTTTT.

This chain connects TRBV7-2 to TRBJ1-5; D unresolved. There are 15 residues in the CDR3. Germline values: CDR1 SGHTA, CDR2 FQGNSA. Trimming stripped 1 base from V and 4 bases from J, with 11 bases between. CDR3 amino acids: CASSLDSWRNQPQHF. DNA of the CDR3: TGTGCCAGCAGCTTAGATTCATGGCGGAATCAGCCCCAGCATTTT.

This clone was picked up one time. The chain is built from TRBV7-8 and TRBJ1-5; D is perhaps TRBD1 (6 bases). The CDR3 runs to 14 residues. V was shortened by 6 bases and J by 3 bases, with 12 bases between the two germline ends. CDR1 and CDR2 (germline): SGHVS, FQNEAQ. CDR3 coding DNA: TGTGCCAGCAGTGACAGGCGGCTCAATCAGCCCCAGCATTTT. Encoded protein: CASSDRRLNQPQHF.

This clone was seen once. This chain connects TRBV28 to TRBJ1-1, with D maybe TRBD1 (6 bases). The CDR3 length is 15 residues. V dropped 5 bases and J dropped 0 bases, with 13 bases sitting between them. Germline V gene sequence: CDR1 MDHEN, CDR2 SYDVKM. The CDR3 nucleotides are TGTGCCAGCAGTAACAGGGAAGTCATGAACACTGAAGCTTTCTTT. Translating it yields CASSNREVMNTEAFF.

This chain links TRBV9 with TRBJ2-5; D remains unclear. Looked up from germline, CDR1 is SGDLS and CDR2 is YYNGEE. V lost 4 bases, J lost 1 base, and 11 bases lay in between. This CDR3 has 14 residues. This CDR3 reads CASSPLSSQETQYF. CDR3 bases: TGTGCCAGCAGCCCCCTCAGCAGCCAAGAGACCCAGTACTTC.

This clone showed up just once. The V gene is TRBV6-1, the J gene TRBJ1-5, with D unresolved. This CDR3 is built from 15 residues. Germline CDR1 is MNHNS and CDR2 is SASEGT. The V gene lost 3 bases and the J gene lost 4 bases, with 13 bases spanning the gap. The CDR3 is CASSEILFGNQPQHF. DNA of the CDR3: TGTGCCAGCAGTGAGATCCTTTTTGGGAATCAGCCCCAGCATTTT.

This clone was observed once. The chain uses TRBV6-5 and TRBJ1-3; the D is unclear. Germline V lookup: CDR1 MNHEY, CDR2 SVGAGI. V lost 6 bases and J 8 bases, leaving 23 bases between the germline ends. This CDR3 region has 16 residues. The CDR3 nucleotides read TGTGCCAGCAGATACCTTCACAGTGGAGAATGGGACACCATATATTTT. Encoded protein: CASRYLHSGEWDTIYF.

This chain uses TRBV7-2 with TRBJ2-3, with TRBD1 matching 10 bases. Germline V lookup: CDR1 SGHTA, CDR2 FQGNSA. The CDR3 is 16 amino acids. With 6 bases clipped from V and 3 bases from J, the junction kept 9 bases outside the gene matches. The CDR3 region is CASRQTGTGETDTQYF. CDR3 in DNA: TGTGCCAGCAGGCAAACCGGGACAGGGGAGACAGATACGCAGTATTTT. The full variable domain, with the rest looked up from reference TRBV7-2 and TRBJ2-3, is GAGVSQSPSNKVTEKGKDVELRCDPISGHTALYWYRQSLGQGLEFLIYFQGNSAPDKSGLPSDRFSAERTGGSVSTLTIQRTQQEDSAVYLCASRQTGTGETDTQYFGPGTRLTVL.

V gene TRBV20-1 combines with J gene TRBJ1-1; 7 bases line up with TRBD1. Germline values: CDR1 DFQATT, CDR2 SNEGSKA (reference sequence). The V gene end was trimmed by 5 bases and the J gene end by 11 bases; junction bases not matched to a gene: 8. There are 11 residues in the CDR3. The DNA for the CDR3 is TGCAGTGCTGGAGGGACAGAGGAGGCTTTCTTT. Its protein product is CSAGGTEEAFF.

The rearrangement links TRBV7-8 to TRBJ2-3; the D gene is possibly TRBD1 (6 bases). The germline gives CDR1 SGHVS, CDR2 FQNEAQ. The CDR3 loop spans 17 amino acids. Trimming shortened V by 4 bases and J by 6 bases, and 23 bases separated the two germline ends. CDR3 region: CASSSYPRDTSQDTQYF. DNA for the CDR3: TGTGCCAGCAGCTCCTATCCCAGGGACACCTCTCAGGATACGCAGTATTTT.

V usage is TRBV5-6 and J usage is TRBJ2-3; possibly TRBD1 for D (6 bases). CDR3 length equals 16 residues. Germline V lookup: CDR1 SGHDT, CDR2 YYEEEE. V was clipped by 4 bases and J by 7 bases, with 22 bases between them. The CDR3 protein is CASSDPRGRVKNTQYF. CDR3 DNA sequence: TGTGCCAGCAGCGACCCCAGGGGCAGGGTAAAAAATACGCAGTATTTT.

The sample holds a few counts of this clone. The chain combines TRBV6-4 with TRBJ2-2; no clear D. V was pared by 3 bases and J by 4 bases, with 6 bases between. The CDR3 is 13 residues long. CDR1 and CDR2 (germline): MRHNA, SNTAGT. The CDR3 spells CASSEASTGELFF. As DNA, the CDR3 is TGTGCCAGCAGTGAAGCTTCCACCGGGGAGCTGTTTTTT.

V and J are TRBV15 and TRBJ1-4; TRBD1 aligns across 7 bases. The CDR3 is 16 residues long. V lost 0 bases and J lost 6; bases outside the gene matches: 7. Germline V CDR1 and CDR2: LNHNV, YYDKDF (reference sequence). As DNA, the CDR3 is TGTGCCACCAGCAGAGATAGAGGAGGGGGCGATGAAAAACTGTTTTTT. Amino acids: CATSRDRGGGDEKLFF.

This clone was observed a few times. The J gene is TRBJ1-2, the V gene TRBV19; 7 nucleotides align to TRBD1. CDR3 size: 17 residues. The junction had 17 bases not matched to a gene; V was cut back by 4 bases and J by 6 bases. Germline-derived CDR1 and CDR2 are LNHDA and SQIVND (reference sequence). As DNA, the CDR3 is TGTGCCAGTAGTAATGGGTGGACCGGGACAGACACGAATGGCTACACCTTC. Translation: CASSNGWTGTDTNGYTF.

In this sample, this clone turned up once. CDR3 DNA sequence: TGTGCCAGTAAATGGGCGGACAGTGGGGCCGGGGAGCTGTTTTTT. This encodes CASKWADSGAGELFF. The J gene is TRBJ2-2, the V gene TRBV19; a weak D match, TRBD1 (6 bases). The CDR3 loop spans 15 amino acids. With 7 bases removed from V and 6 bases from J, the gap between germline ends came to 18 bases. Germline CDR1 reads LNHDA; CDR2 reads SQIVND (reference sequence).

The chain joins TRBV6-6 to TRBJ1-1; a weak D match, TRBD1 (5 bases). Germline V lookup: CDR1 MNHNY, CDR2 SVGAGI (reference sequence). The CDR3 is 15 amino acids. Trimming took off 5 bases at V and 1 base at J, with 14 bases between the two ends. CDR3 protein: CASSNQGTENTEAFF. The CDR3, as DNA: TGTGCCAGCAGTAACCAAGGGACGGAGAACACTGAAGCTTTCTTT.

The sample holds a few counts of this clone. This chain connects TRBV19 to TRBJ1-1; a possible D gene is TRBD1 (6 bases). V lost 4 bases and J 4 bases, leaving 13 bases between the germline ends. The length of the CDR3 is 14 residues. Germline V gene data show CDR1 as LNHDA and CDR2 as SQIVND (reference sequence). CDR3 nucleotide sequence: TGTGCCAGTAGTAATCAGGGGAGGCTCACTGAAGCTTTCTTT. Translating gives CASSNQGRLTEAFF.

V and J are TRBV6-5 and TRBJ1-2; the D gene is possibly TRBD1 (6 bases). The V gene's germline CDR1 is MNHEY and CDR2 SVGAGI. Trimming took off 0 bases at V and 8 bases at J, with 19 bases between the two ends. The CDR3 is 16 amino acids. CDR3 sequence reads: CASSYSRTTGGDGYTF. The DNA for the CDR3 is TGTGCCAGCAGTTACTCGAGAACGACAGGAGGAGACGGCTACACCTTC.